This TCR beta chain derives from a study of OX40 agonist ivuxolimab in advanced cancers. The overall study: Partial responses were achieved by three patients, one with hepatocellular carcinoma and two with cutaneous melanoma.

The repertoire was sequenced with immunoSEQ multiplex PCR; TCRdb's copy has only in-frame clones and lacks some. The data hold about 62,000 clones, with around 93% observed a single time. V lost 3 bases, J lost 0 bases, and 8 bases stayed unmatched. Germline assignment: CDR1 SGHTA and CDR2 FQGTGA. The CDR3 is made up of 17 amino acids. The sample in question was CD4+ or CD8+ T cells sorted from blood, obtained in a trial of the OX40 agonist ivuxolimab. J is TRBJ2-4 and V is TRBV7-3; 7 bases align to TRBD2. The receptor's source is an adult with an advanced solid tumor such as melanoma, head and neck, liver or kidney cancer. CDR3 nucleotide sequence: TGTGCCAGCAGCTTTCTCCCGCTAGCGGCAGCCAAAAACATTCAGTACTTC. It translates to CASSFLPLAAAKNIQYF.